This is a list of T cell receptor beta chains from one sample in a study of OX40 agonist ivuxolimab in advanced cancers. Assay used: immunoSEQ multiplex PCR; TCRdb lists only in-frame clones, some missing. The sample yields more than 25,000 clones, approximately 84% seen once. This material consisted of CD4+ or CD8+ T cells sorted from blood, taken in a trial of the OX40 agonist ivuxolimab. All receptors come from an adult with an advanced solid tumor such as melanoma, head and neck, liver or kidney cancer. CDR3s include the opening cysteine and the closing phenylalanine or tryptophan. A D gene is named only where the DNA matches it firmly. Some rows mark clone size as missing; the rest say once, few, many or name a class of expanded clone.

d_gene: NA
abundance: NA
v_gene: TRBV5-8
j_gene: TRBJ2-5
CDR3aa: CASSSEGGLETQYF
CDR3nt: TGTGCCAGCAGCTCCGAAGGGGGTCTGGAGACCCAGTACTTC

d_gene: NA
abundance: NA
v_gene: TRBV5-4
j_gene: TRBJ2-7
CDR3aa: CASSLAAGDPEQYF
CDR3nt: TGTGCCAGCAGCTTGGCGGCAGGGGATCCCGAGCAGTACTTC

d_gene: NA
abundance: once
v_gene: TRBV6-6
j_gene: TRBJ1-1
CDR3aa: CASSYSPLDTEAFF
CDR3nt: TGTGCCAGCAGTTACTCGCCCCTGGACACTGAAGCTTTCTTT

d_gene: TRBD2
abundance: once
v_gene: TRBV19
j_gene: TRBJ2-2
CDR3aa: CASRSSGANTGELFF
CDR3nt: TGTGCCAGTAGATCTAGCGGGGCGAACACCGGGGAGCTGTTTTTT

d_gene: NA
abundance: NA
v_gene: TRBV5-4
j_gene: TRBJ1-3
CDR3aa: CASSSGPTAGNTIYF
CDR3nt: TGTGCCAGCAGCTCCGGGCCGACGGCTGGAAACACCATATATTTT

d_gene: NA
abundance: NA
v_gene: TRBV12-5
j_gene: TRBJ2-2
CDR3aa: CASSERYTGELFF
CDR3nt: TGTGCTAGCTCCGAGAGGTACACCGGGGAGCTGTTTTTT

d_gene: TRBD1
abundance: NA
v_gene: TRBV10-3
j_gene: TRBJ1-2
CDR3aa: CAIRRARDRQDLYGYTF
CDR3nt: TGTGCCATCAGGCGGGCCCGGGACAGGCAGGACCTCTATGGCTACACCTTC

d_gene: NA
abundance: NA
v_gene: TRBV20-1
j_gene: TRBJ1-2
CDR3aa: CSAWNGYTF
CDR3nt: TGCAGTGCTTGGAATGGCTACACCTTC

d_gene: NA
abundance: NA
v_gene: TRBV7-9
j_gene: TRBJ1-2
CDR3aa: CASSLGGANYGYTF
CDR3nt: TGTGCCAGCAGCTTAGGGGGAGCTAACTATGGCTACACCTTC

d_gene: NA
abundance: NA
v_gene: TRBV9
j_gene: TRBJ2-2
CDR3aa: CASSVEGGELFF
CDR3nt: TGTGCCAGCAGCGTAGAGGGCGGGGAGCTGTTTTTT

d_gene: NA
abundance: few
v_gene: TRBV4-2
j_gene: TRBJ1-1
CDR3aa: CASSQEGGVNTEAFF
CDR3nt: TGTGCCAGCAGCCAAGAAGGAGGAGTGAACACTGAAGCTTTCTTT

d_gene: NA
abundance: few
v_gene: TRBV6-6
j_gene: TRBJ1-2
CDR3aa: CASGPNYGYTF
CDR3nt: TGTGCCAGCGGGCCGAACTATGGCTACACCTTC

d_gene: TRBD1
abundance: NA
v_gene: TRBV7-2
j_gene: TRBJ1-1
CDR3aa: CASSPPQGGGTEAFF
CDR3nt: TGTGCCAGCAGCCCACCTCAGGGGGGGGGCACTGAAGCTTTCTTT

d_gene: NA
abundance: once
v_gene: TRBV21-1
j_gene: TRBJ2-4
CDR3aa: CASSKGGGQLAKNIQYF
CDR3nt: TGTGCCAGCAGCAAAGGGGGGGGCCAACTAGCCAAAAACATTCAGTACTTC

d_gene: NA
abundance: NA
v_gene: TRBV9
j_gene: TRBJ2-3
CDR3aa: CASSVSFSDLVPDTQYF
CDR3nt: TGTGCCAGCAGCGTATCTTTCAGCGACCTCGTGCCAGATACGCAGTATTTT

d_gene: NA
abundance: NA
v_gene: TRBV15
j_gene: TRBJ1-1
CDR3aa: CATSRLDWTEAFF
CDR3nt: TGTGCCACCAGCAGACTAGACTGGACTGAAGCTTTCTTT

d_gene: NA
abundance: NA
v_gene: TRBV7-9
j_gene: TRBJ2-7
CDR3aa: CASGVGSAEQYF
CDR3nt: TGTGCCAGCGGGGTGGGAAGCGCCGAGCAGTACTTC

d_gene: NA
abundance: NA
v_gene: TRBV15
j_gene: TRBJ2-3
CDR3aa: CATSREAGGGDTQYF
CDR3nt: TGTGCCACCAGCAGAGAAGCCGGGGGCGGGGATACGCAGTATTTT

d_gene: NA
abundance: NA
v_gene: TRBV25-1
j_gene: TRBJ1-1
CDR3aa: CASSETRGRLNTEAFF
CDR3nt: TGTGCCAGCAGTGAAACCCGCGGCCGGTTGAACACTGAAGCTTTCTTT

d_gene: NA
abundance: NA
v_gene: TRBV12-2
j_gene: TRBJ2-5
CDR3aa: CASRSGGALGLAGQETQYF
CDR3nt: TGTGCAAGTCGCTCTGGGGGGGCACTTGGACTAGCGGGACAAGAGACCCAGTACTTC

d_gene: NA
abundance: NA
v_gene: TRBV29-1
j_gene: TRBJ1-2
CDR3aa: CSVETSIGYTF
CDR3nt: TGCAGCGTTGAGACTTCTATCGGCTACACCTTC